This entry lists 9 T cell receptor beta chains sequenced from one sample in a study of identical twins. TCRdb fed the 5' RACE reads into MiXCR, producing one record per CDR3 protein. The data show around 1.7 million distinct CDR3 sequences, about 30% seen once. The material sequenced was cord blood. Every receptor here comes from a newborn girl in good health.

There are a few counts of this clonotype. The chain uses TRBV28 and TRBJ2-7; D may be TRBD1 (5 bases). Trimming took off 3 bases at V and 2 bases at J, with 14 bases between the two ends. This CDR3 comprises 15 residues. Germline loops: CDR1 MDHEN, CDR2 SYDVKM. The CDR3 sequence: CASSFTPGSAYEQYF. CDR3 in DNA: TGTGCCAGCAGTTTCACCCCAGGGTCCGCCTACGAGCAGTACTTC.

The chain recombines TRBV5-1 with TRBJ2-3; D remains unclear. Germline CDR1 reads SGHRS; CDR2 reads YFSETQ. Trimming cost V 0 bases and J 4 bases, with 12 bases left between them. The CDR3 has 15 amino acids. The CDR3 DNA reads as TGCGCCAGCAGCTTGGAGCCCTATGGCCCAGATACGCAGTATTTT. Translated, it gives CASSLEPYGPDTQYF.

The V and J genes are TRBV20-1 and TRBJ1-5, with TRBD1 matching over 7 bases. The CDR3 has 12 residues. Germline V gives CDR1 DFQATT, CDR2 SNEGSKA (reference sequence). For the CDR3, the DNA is TGCGCCCAGGGGGGTGGTAATCAGCCCCAGCATTTT. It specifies CAQGGGNQPQHF.

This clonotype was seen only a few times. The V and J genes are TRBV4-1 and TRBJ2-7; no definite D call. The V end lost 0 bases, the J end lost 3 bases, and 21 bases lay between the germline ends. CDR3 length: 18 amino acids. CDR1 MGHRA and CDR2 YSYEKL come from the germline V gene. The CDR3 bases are TGCGCCAGCAGCCAAGATCGCCTTTGGAGCAAATTTAACTACGAGCAGTACTTC. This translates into CASSQDRLWSKFNYEQYF.

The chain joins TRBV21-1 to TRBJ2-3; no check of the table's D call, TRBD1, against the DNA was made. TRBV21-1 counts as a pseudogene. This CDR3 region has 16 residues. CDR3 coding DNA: TGTACCAGCAGCCCCGGCGAGGGACAGGGCACAGATACGCAGTATTTT. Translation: CTSSPGEGQGTDTQYF.

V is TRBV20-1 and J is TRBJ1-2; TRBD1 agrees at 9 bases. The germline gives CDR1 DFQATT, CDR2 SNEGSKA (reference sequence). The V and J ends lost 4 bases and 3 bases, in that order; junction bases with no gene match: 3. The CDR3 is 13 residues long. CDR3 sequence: CSAIQGADYGYTF. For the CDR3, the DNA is TGCAGTGCTATACAGGGGGCTGACTATGGCTACACCTTC.

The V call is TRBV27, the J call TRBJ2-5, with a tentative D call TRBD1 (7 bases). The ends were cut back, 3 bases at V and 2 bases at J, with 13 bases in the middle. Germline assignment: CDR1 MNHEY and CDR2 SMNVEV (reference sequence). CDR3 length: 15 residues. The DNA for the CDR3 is TGTGCCAGCAGTTTCAGGGGGGTAGGGCAAGAGACCCAGTACTTC. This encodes CASSFRGVGQETQYF.

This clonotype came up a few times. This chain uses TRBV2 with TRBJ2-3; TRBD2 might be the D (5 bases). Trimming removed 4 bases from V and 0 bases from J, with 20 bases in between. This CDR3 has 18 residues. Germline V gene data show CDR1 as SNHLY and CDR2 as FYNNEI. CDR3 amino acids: CASSGYRGLEASTDTQYF. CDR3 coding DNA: TGTGCCAGCAGTGGGTACCGGGGTCTAGAGGCTAGCACAGATACGCAGTATTTT.

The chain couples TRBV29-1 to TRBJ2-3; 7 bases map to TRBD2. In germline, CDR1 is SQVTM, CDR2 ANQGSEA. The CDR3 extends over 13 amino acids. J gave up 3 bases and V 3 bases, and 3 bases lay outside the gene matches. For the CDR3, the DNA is TGCAGCGTTGATAGGGAGGGGACAGATACGCAGTATTTT. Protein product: CSVDREGTDTQYF.